This TCR beta chain was profiled in a study of glioma-infiltrating T cells. Study observations and caveats: Non-neoplastic patients had below-expected tissue-blood divergence, while all gliomas exceeded expectation. Tissue and blood shared very few CDR3 sequences.

As for this clonotype: Its antigen is unidentified. No conserved phenylalanine or tryptophan ends this CDR3, so it is likely a read error.

Using RNA template, CDR3s of TCR alpha and beta were amplified with iRepertoire arm-PCR. Tissue mRNA or PBMC total RNA, roughly 90-400 ng, went into one-step reverse transcription and amplification. Using its own MiXCR run on the multiplex PCR reads, TCRdb lists one record per CDR3 protein. The table records over 70,000 distinct CDR3 sequences, under 30% of them present only once. With 4 bases clipped from V and 2 bases from J, the junction kept 20 bases outside the gene matches. This CDR3 region has 19 residues. The germline gives CDR1 DFQATT, CDR2 SNEGSKA (reference sequence). The chain recombines TRBV20-1 with TRBJ1-2; 9 bases map to TRBD1. The origin of this receptor is a human donor with low-grade glioma or glioblastoma, undergoing nonglioma brain surgery, or in good health (not recorded which). Sample: glioma tissue, nonneoplastic brain tissue, or PBMCs (not recorded which). The CDR3 protein is CSATIQGARREGKNYGYTS. Here the CDR3 DNA reads TGCAGTGCTACCATACAGGGGGCCCGCCGGGAGGGCAAAAACTATGGCTACACCTCC.